Sequencing of this T cell receptor beta chain was carried out in a study of post-analysis software for immune sequencing data. CDR3 length: 17 amino acids. Trimming left V 2 bases short and J 3 bases short, with 14 bases between. Unique molecular identifiers featured in each of the TCR beta cDNA libraries. In TCRdb, the PCR reads were re-called with MiXCR into one record per CDR3 protein. The sample contains a few hundred thousand distinct CDR3 sequences, about 40% of which appear only once. The study's findings and limits: Patients carried roughly five TRBV segments more frequently than controls did, and TRBV5-6, TRBV5-1 and TRBV20-1 were among them.

This clonotype has just a few counts. Antigen: not known. Sequencing was carried out using blood. The V and J genes are TRBV12-3 or TRBV12-4 and TRBJ1-6, with a possible D match to TRBD1 (5 bases). The TCR comes from a girl between 10 and 17 years old with multiple sclerosis. CDR3 sequence (DNA): TGTGCCAGCAGTTTAAAGTCCCAGGGTAGCTATAATTCACCCCTCCACTTT. Protein product: CASSLKSQGSYNSPLHF.